This T cell receptor (beta chain) was sequenced for a study of T-cell reconstitution after alpha-beta-depleted transplantation in children. Findings and limits, study-wide: Several hundred rapidly expanded clones from non-depleted graft cells reportedly supplied alpha-beta T cells about two months post-transplant. Recipient T cells and thymic progenitors that survived gave rise to the high TCRbeta diversity observed at day 60 in some patients. Counts and diversity of T cells one year after transplant came mostly from newly produced T cells.

Unique molecular identifiers were built into the TCRbeta library. TCRdb redid the calling of the PCR reads with MiXCR, one entry per CDR3 protein. The repertoire includes a few hundred thousand distinct CDR3 sequences, 10% to 15% of them detected once, and around 2.2% sits in the top ten. The CDR3 extends over 11 amino acids. Germline V gene sequence: CDR1 SQVTM, CDR2 ANQGSEA. Details on this clonotype: Its antigen is still unknown.

This TCR derives from a male patient between 10 and 17 years old who had a stem cell transplant for acute myeloid leukemia, so the T cells may come from the graft donor. The rearrangement joins TRBV29-1 to TRBJ2-7; the D gene is possibly TRBD1 (6 bases). The sequencing used PBMCs, mostly from graft donor cells, collected 360 days after TCRalphabeta/CD19-depleted stem cell transplant. The CDR3 sequence: CSFGRGNEQYF. Here the CDR3 DNA reads TGCAGTTTTGGCAGGGGAAACGAGCAGTACTTC.